These T cell receptor beta chains were read from a single sample in a study of blood T cell repertoires in COVID-19. The assay was immunoSEQ multiplex PCR, and TCRdb's table has in-frame clones only and misses some. The profile shows around 160,000 clones, approximately 86% of them singletons. The sequenced sample consisted of PBMCs or T cells enriched from blood (not recorded which). Source of these receptors: a middle-aged woman who had been exposed to COVID-19. The conserved cysteine and the conserved F or W are not part of the CDR3 here. Fields, in order: V gene, J gene, CDR3 protein.

TRBV12-3/TRBV12-4	TRBJ1-2	ASSWGRGGYT
TRBV4-3	TRBJ1-3	ASSQVLQGSFGNTIY
TRBV6-5	TRBJ2-1	ASSLAGVDSYNEQF
TRBV2	TRBJ2-1	ASRAPGRQHNEQF
TRBV4-1	TRBJ1-3	ASSQSGTGGAEGNTIY
TRBV7-3	TRBJ1-1	ASSLDGGNTEAF
TRBV9	TRBJ2-3	ASSVEGQGGDTQY
TRBV2	TRBJ1-1	ASSEEVRGGEAF
TRBV7-9	TRBJ1-1	ASSPGQGMNTEAF
TRBV9	TRBJ2-1	ASSLSGGAYNEQF
TRBV19	TRBJ1-1	ASSGAMNTEAF
TRBV27	TRBJ2-2	ASSFLGGTGELF
TRBV29-1	TRBJ1-2	SVQGNDGYT
TRBV18	TRBJ1-1	ASSPLDGGRGTEAF
TRBV7-2	TRBJ1-2	ASSLEAAVYGYT
TRBV4-3	TRBJ2-6	ASSEAEGANVLT
TRBV15	TRBJ1-4	ATSRGVRVEGEKLF
TRBV5-1	TRBJ2-3	ASSLTDTQY
TRBV5-1	TRBJ2-2	ASSRSGATGELF
TRBV2	TRBJ2-7	ASRQSGLSYEQY
TRBV18	TRBJ2-7	ASSPPTGGYEQY
TRBV3-1/TRBV3-2	TRBJ1-5	ASFIRDRALSQPQH
TRBV7-2	TRBJ1-6	ASSLEVQGGSPLH
TRBV21-1	TRBJ1-3	ASSRVRRAASGNTIY
TRBV11-2	TRBJ2-3	ASSLLAGGSDTQY
TRBV25-1	TRBJ1-1	ASSRQMNTEAF
TRBV7-8	TRBJ1-4	ASSLEGATNEKLF
TRBV6-5	TRBJ1-5	ASGETAYSNQPQH
TRBV29-1	TRBJ2-7	SVEDVSRDRGHEQY
TRBV18	TRBJ2-3	ASSPQGGSTDTQY
TRBV19	TRBJ2-4	ASSIYAGNIQY
TRBV15	TRBJ2-1	ATSRDSGGGAEQF
TRBV4-1	TRBJ1-1	ASSIRLEMNTEAF
TRBV28	TRBJ2-1	ASSRAPDTNEQF
TRBV2	TRBJ2-3	ASSDQSGIITSTDTQY
TRBV24-1	TRBJ2-3	ATSPYRGQADTQY
TRBV4-2	TRBJ2-1	ASSQPKRGLDEQF
TRBV4-2	TRBJ1-1	ASSQLNLGQVIPEAF
TRBV6-5	TRBJ1-2	ASSPATGGYGYT
TRBV5-1	TRBJ1-2	ASTSNQGQRGYT
TRBV28	TRBJ1-5	ASSIITGVDQPQH
TRBV19	TRBJ2-1	ASSKISGGRSYNEQF
TRBV15	TRBJ1-1	ATSNPGVMNTEAF
TRBV4-3	TRBJ1-5	ASSQDLEANSNQPQH
TRBV7-9	TRBJ1-2	ASSPGESSMRYT